This T cell receptor (beta chain) comes out of a study of control samples from healthy donors and cancer patients. TCRdb's copy holds only in-frame clones and misses some; the assay was immunoSEQ multiplex PCR. The table includes around 80,000 clones, 70% to 90% detected once. V shed 4 bases, J shed 3 bases, and the junction held 11 bases outside the gene matches. The CDR3 covers 16 residues. Germline lookup yields CDR1 SGHDT and CDR2 YYEEEE. What was sequenced was blood. The source is a man in his fifties or sixties in good health. The genes are TRBV5-6 and TRBJ1-1, with 8 bases that match TRBD1. The CDR3 DNA is TGTGCCAGCAGCGCCTTCAGGGGGCGGGGGGACACTGAAGCTTTCTTT. Translation: CASSAFRGRGDTEAFF.